Listed below are T cell receptor beta chains from one sample, sequenced in a study of monozygotic twins with inflammatory bowel disease. TCRdb re-called the 5' RACE reads and gives one entry per CDR3 protein, without DNA. The sample has over 350,000 distinct CDR3 sequences, and its top ten clones hold approximately 2.8%. Sequencing was carried out using blood. The receptors come from a human donor with ulcerative colitis or Crohn's disease, or a healthy co-twin of an affected twin (not recorded which). Each CDR3 is given with its conserved first and last residue.

V	J	CDR3
TRBV20-1	TRBJ2-5	CSATNLAGVGETQYF
TRBV5-6	TRBJ1-2	CASREGVNYGYTF
TRBV6-1	TRBJ2-2	CASRCTGTGELFF
TRBV4-3	TRBJ1-3	CASSPQASGNTIYF
TRBV20-1	TRBJ2-1	CSARRLAGGSYNEQFF
TRBV6-5	TRBJ2-3	CASSYSQGRRVTDTQYF
TRBV7-8	TRBJ2-1	CASSREVSGGKEQFF
TRBV6-5	TRBJ2-2	CASSYAGATGELFF
TRBV10-3	TRBJ2-1	CAISAPAGSAYNEQFF
TRBV9	TRBJ1-6	CASSGGGNSYNSPLHF
TRBV5-1	TRBJ1-1	CASSYEPPDAEAFF
TRBV29-1	TRBJ2-7	CSVEPGTDYEQYF
TRBV12-3/TRBV12-4	TRBJ2-7	CASSLRAGSRYEQYF